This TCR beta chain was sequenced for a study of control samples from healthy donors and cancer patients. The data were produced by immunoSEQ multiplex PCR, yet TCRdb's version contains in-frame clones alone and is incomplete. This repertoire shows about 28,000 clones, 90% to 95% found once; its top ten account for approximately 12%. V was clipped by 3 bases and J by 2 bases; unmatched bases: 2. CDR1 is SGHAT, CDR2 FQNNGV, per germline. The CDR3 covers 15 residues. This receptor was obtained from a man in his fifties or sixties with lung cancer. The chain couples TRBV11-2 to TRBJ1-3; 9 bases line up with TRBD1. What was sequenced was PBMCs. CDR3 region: CASSFTGGAGNTIYF. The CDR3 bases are TGTGCCAGCAGCTTTACAGGGGGCGCTGGAAACACCATATATTTT.